A selection of T cell receptor beta chains follows, all from one sample in a study of PD-L1 blockade in urothelial cancer. Data came from immunoSEQ multiplex PCR; TCRdb stores just in-frame clones and leaves some out. The data contain some 110,000 clones, around nine tenths of them singletons. This specimen consisted of PBMCs, obtained around atezolizumab (anti-PD-L1) treatment. These receptors were taken from a man in his 60s with urothelial cancer. Both conserved end residues are part of each CDR3. The order of the fields is D gene, J gene, V gene, clone size, CDR3 DNA, CDR3 protein. A D gene is named only where the DNA matches it firmly. The size field is filled for only some rows; it gives once, few, many or a size class.

D: -; J: TRBJ2-3; V: TRBV28; size: once; DNA: TGTGCCAGCGCTAAAACGGGGGGCCGTCGCACAGATACGCAGTATTTT; CDR3: CASAKTGGRRTDTQYF
D: TRBD1; J: TRBJ2-2; V: TRBV6-1; size: -; DNA: TGTGCCAGCAGTGAATTAGGGACAGGGGTCACCGGGGAGCTGTTTTTT; CDR3: CASSELGTGVTGELFF
D: -; J: TRBJ1-2; V: TRBV2; size: -; DNA: TGTGCCAGCAGTGAAGGGGCAGGGGTTGGCTACACCTTC; CDR3: CASSEGAGVGYTF
D: TRBD1; J: TRBJ2-3; V: TRBV25-1; size: -; DNA: TGTGCCAGCAGTGGGAGAGTCTTGGGACAGGATACGCAGTATTTT; CDR3: CASSGRVLGQDTQYF
D: TRBD2; J: TRBJ2-7; V: TRBV13; size: -; DNA: TGTGCCAGCAGCTCCGGCACAGCCCTAGCGGGGCCACTCGGGGAGCAGTACTTC; CDR3: CASSSGTALAGPLGEQYF
D: -; J: TRBJ2-2; V: TRBV15; size: -; DNA: TGTGCCACCAGCAGCGGGCAGGGGTCCACCGGGGAGCTGTTTTTT; CDR3: CATSSGQGSTGELFF
D: -; J: TRBJ2-2; V: TRBV5-1; size: -; DNA: TGCGCCAGCAGATTGGCGGGGATGAACACCGGGGAGCTGTTTTTT; CDR3: CASRLAGMNTGELFF
D: TRBD2; J: TRBJ2-2; V: TRBV28; size: -; DNA: TGTGCCAGCAGGACTAGCGGGAGTTCCACCGGGGAGCTGTTTTTT; CDR3: CASRTSGSSTGELFF
D: -; J: TRBJ2-7; V: TRBV6-5; size: -; DNA: TGTGCCAGCAGTTACGGAGGCAGAAGCTACGAGCAGTACTTC; CDR3: CASSYGGRSYEQYF
D: TRBD2; J: TRBJ2-3; V: TRBV7-3; size: -; DNA: TGTGCCAGCAGCTTTCAGAGCGGGAGGGCAGATACGCAGTATTTT; CDR3: CASSFQSGRADTQYF
D: -; J: TRBJ2-5; V: TRBV18; size: -; DNA: TGTGCCAGCTCACCACGGGAAAGGAGAGGGGAGACCCAGTACTTC; CDR3: CASSPRERRGETQYF
D: TRBD1; J: TRBJ2-7; V: TRBV5-1; size: -; DNA: TGCGCCAGCAGCTTCGCAGGGGGCCCCTACGAGCAGTACTTC; CDR3: CASSFAGGPYEQYF
D: -; J: TRBJ1-2; V: TRBV28; size: -; DNA: TGTGCCAGCAGTTTTAAGGGCTGGGAGGGCTACACCTTC; CDR3: CASSFKGWEGYTF
D: -; J: TRBJ2-7; V: TRBV4-3; size: -; DNA: TGCGCCAGCAGCCCTCAACGGGACTCCTACGAGCAGTACTTC; CDR3: CASSPQRDSYEQYF
D: -; J: TRBJ1-3; V: TRBV2; size: -; DNA: TGTGCCAGCAGTGGGAGGAGCTCTGGAAACACCATATATTTT; CDR3: CASSGRSSGNTIYF
D: -; J: TRBJ2-1; V: TRBV6-7; size: -; DNA: TGTGCCAGCAGCCTCCGGGACAACTCCTACAATGAGCAGTTCTTC; CDR3: CASSLRDNSYNEQFF
D: TRBD1; J: TRBJ1-1; V: TRBV7-2; size: -; DNA: TGTGCCAGCAGCACCAGGGGGCAGGGGACTGAAGCTTTCTTT; CDR3: CASSTRGQGTEAFF
D: -; J: TRBJ2-7; V: TRBV4-1; size: -; DNA: TGCGCCAGCAGCCAACCCTGGGGGCTAGAGGGCCGCGAGCAGTACTTC; CDR3: CASSQPWGLEGREQYF
D: -; J: TRBJ2-6; V: TRBV30; size: -; DNA: TGTGCCTGGAGTGGGGCCTCTGGGGCCAACGTCCTGACTTTC; CDR3: CAWSGASGANVLTF
D: TRBD1; J: TRBJ2-1; V: TRBV7-3; size: -; DNA: TGTGCCAGCAGCTCCAACCCACAGGGGACCTCCTACAATGAGCAGTTCTTC; CDR3: CASSSNPQGTSYNEQFF
D: -; J: TRBJ1-2; V: TRBV29-1; size: -; DNA: TGCAGCGCACTTCTTGAGGTCGGCTACACCTTC; CDR3: CSALLEVGYTF
D: -; J: TRBJ1-1; V: TRBV6-5; size: -; DNA: TGTGCCAGCAGTTACGGGGCAGGAACCACTGAAGCTTTCTTT; CDR3: CASSYGAGTTEAFF
D: TRBD2; J: TRBJ2-7; V: TRBV7-2; size: -; DNA: TGTGCCAGCAGCTCCAGCCGGGTAGCGGGGGCCTACGAGCAGTACTTC; CDR3: CASSSSRVAGAYEQYF
D: -; J: TRBJ2-3; V: TRBV30; size: -; DNA: TGTGCCTGGATTGAATCAGGCAGGGTGACAGATACGCAGTATTTT; CDR3: CAWIESGRVTDTQYF
D: TRBD2; J: TRBJ2-7; V: TRBV29-1; size: -; DNA: TGCAGCGTTTTTAGCGGGGTAGGCTACGAGCAGTACTTC; CDR3: CSVFSGVGYEQYF
D: TRBD1; J: TRBJ1-6; V: TRBV28; size: -; DNA: TGTGCCAGCAACCTCCCGGACAGGGGTAATTCACCCCTCCACTTT; CDR3: CASNLPDRGNSPLHF
D: -; J: TRBJ1-4; V: TRBV28; size: -; DNA: TGTGCCATCTCACCCGGGGAGGGTTCTACTAATGAAAAACTGTTTTTT; CDR3: CAISPGEGSTNEKLFF
D: TRBD1; J: TRBJ2-1; V: TRBV5-1; size: -; DNA: TGCGCCAGCAGCTCCGGACAGGGCTACAATGAGCAGTTCTTC; CDR3: CASSSGQGYNEQFF
D: -; J: TRBJ2-3; V: TRBV19; size: -; DNA: TGTGCCAGTAGTAGAGGACTCAGCACAGATACGCAGTATTTT; CDR3: CASSRGLSTDTQYF
D: -; J: TRBJ1-5; V: TRBV5-8; size: -; DNA: TGTGCCAGCCGCGGGGATCAGCCCCAGCATTTT; CDR3: CASRGDQPQHF
D: TRBD2; J: TRBJ2-1; V: TRBV5-4; size: -; DNA: TGTGCCAGCAGCCGGACTAGCGGGAAGGGTACCTCTTACAATGAGCAGTTCTTC; CDR3: CASSRTSGKGTSYNEQFF
D: -; J: TRBJ1-1; V: TRBV6-4; size: -; DNA: TGTGCCAGCAGAACGGGGGAGTCAGCCACTGAAGCTTTCTTT; CDR3: CASRTGESATEAFF
D: -; J: TRBJ2-5; V: TRBV6-1; size: few; DNA: TGTGCCAGCAGTCTCCAAGAGACCCAGTACTTC; CDR3: CASSLQETQYF
D: TRBD1; J: TRBJ2-2; V: TRBV7-9; size: -; DNA: TGTGCCAGCAACTCCTTTCTGATCCGGGACAGGCCGAACACCGGGGAGCTGTTTTTT; CDR3: CASNSFLIRDRPNTGELFF
D: -; J: TRBJ2-1; V: TRBV5-5; size: -; DNA: TGTGCCAGCAGCCGCGCGCGAGTGAACAATGAGCAGTTCTTC; CDR3: CASSRARVNNEQFF
D: TRBD1; J: TRBJ1-4; V: TRBV28; size: -; DNA: TGTGCCAGCAGTTCCTCCGGGACAGATGATGAAAAACTGTTTTTT; CDR3: CASSSSGTDDEKLFF
D: -; J: TRBJ2-5; V: TRBV27; size: few; DNA: TGTGCCAGCAGTTTATCTGACTCAAGGACCCAGTACTTC; CDR3: CASSLSDSRTQYF
D: -; J: TRBJ2-3; V: TRBV19; size: -; DNA: TGTGCCAGTAGTAGGGAGGGGGGCACAGATACGCAGTATTTT; CDR3: CASSREGGTDTQYF
D: TRBD2; J: TRBJ2-1; V: TRBV9; size: once; DNA: TGTGCCAGCACCACCGGGACTAGCGGTTACAATGAGCAGTTCTTC; CDR3: CASTTGTSGYNEQFF
D: -; J: TRBJ2-6; V: TRBV27; size: -; DNA: TGTGCCAGCAGGGTGACGGGAGTAGACTCTGGGGCCAACGTCCTGACTTTC; CDR3: CASRVTGVDSGANVLTF
D: TRBD1; J: TRBJ1-1; V: TRBV18; size: -; DNA: TGTGCCAGCTCACCCAGGACAGGGATGAACACTGAAGCTTTCTTT; CDR3: CASSPRTGMNTEAFF
D: -; J: TRBJ1-2; V: TRBV14; size: once; DNA: TGTGCCAGCAGCCAGCAGGGGTATGGCTACACCTTC; CDR3: CASSQQGYGYTF
D: -; J: TRBJ2-7; V: TRBV12-1; size: -; DNA: TGTGCCAGCAGCTGCCCCGGGACAGGGTACTACGAGCAGTACTTC; CDR3: CASSCPGTGYYEQYF
D: TRBD2; J: TRBJ2-3; V: TRBV6-6; size: -; DNA: TGTGCCGGGGGGGACTCGCGAAGACTCACAGATACGCAGTATTTT; CDR3: CAGGDSRRLTDTQYF
D: TRBD2; J: TRBJ2-3; V: TRBV11-2; size: -; DNA: TGTGCCAGCAAACGGACTAGCGGGTCAGATACGCAGTATTTT; CDR3: CASKRTSGSDTQYF